The clone carrying this TCR beta chain qualifies as medium-sized. TCRdb's copy holds only in-frame clones and misses some; the assay was immunoSEQ multiplex PCR. The sample carries 8,000 to 10,000 clones, 25% to 30% recorded once. Trimming left V 3 bases short and J 8 bases short, with 11 bases between. This CDR3 contains 13 residues. Germline loops: CDR1 KGHSH, CDR2 LQKENI. The data originate from a study of graft-versus-host responses after intestinal transplantation. Across the study: Recipients across the board were started on anti-thymocyte globulin induction, then kept on tacrolimus and steroids for roughly 3 years.

Responder cells labeled with CFSE (around 200,000) were co-plated with irradiated stimulator cells labeled with violet dye (around 200,000). The authors sorted proliferating CFSE-low CD3+CD4+ and CD3+CD8+ responders after the reaction. Study conclusions and caveats: Among recipient marrow samples, GvH clones were found; some appeared first in ileum or blood. High graft-versus-host to host-versus-graft T cell clonal ratios marked allografts of patients with graft-donor macrochimerism.

This sample comprised alloreactive CD8+ T cells from a mixed lymphocyte reaction culture, obtained before intestinal transplant. Subset of the sample: CFSE-low proliferating T cells sorted from approximately 6-day pre-transplant mixed lymphocyte reaction (GvH or HvG direction). The TCR was taken from a human patient who received an intestinal transplant. The rearrangement links TRBV18 to TRBJ2-1; weak D call: TRBD2 (6 bases). The CDR3 spells CASSPVGGHEQFF. DNA of the CDR3: TGTGCCAGCTCACCGGTCGGAGGGCATGAGCAGTTCTTC.